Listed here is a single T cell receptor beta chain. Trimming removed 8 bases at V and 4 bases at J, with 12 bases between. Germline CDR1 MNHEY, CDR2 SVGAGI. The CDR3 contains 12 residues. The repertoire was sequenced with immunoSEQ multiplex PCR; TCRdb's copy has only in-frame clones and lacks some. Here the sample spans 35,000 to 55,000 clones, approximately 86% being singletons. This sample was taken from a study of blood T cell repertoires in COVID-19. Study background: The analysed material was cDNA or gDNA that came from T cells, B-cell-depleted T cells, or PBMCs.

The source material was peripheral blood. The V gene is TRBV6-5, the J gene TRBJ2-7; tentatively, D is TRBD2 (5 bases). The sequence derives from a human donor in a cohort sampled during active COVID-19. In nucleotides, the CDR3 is TGTGCCAGCGGGAGCGGACGGTACGAGCAGTACTTC. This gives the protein CASGSGRYEQYF.